This TCR beta chain was recovered during a study of cytomegalovirus exposure and HLA in healthy donors listed by TCRdb under 2017. Describing the broader study: According to an earlier analysis of a few hundred of the donors, some 170 million T cells yielded over 90 million unique TCR beta sequences and 276 Gb of sequence data. An early release that covered about 600 HLA-typed donors contained approximately 290 gigabases of sequencing data and about 84 million unique TCR sequences. Among the roughly 390 genotyped donors, around 79% belonged to the genetic ancestry cluster associated with self-reported Caucasian donors. The study was designed to test whether signatures of past pathogen exposure could be identified by cataloging public T cell receptors. The study used immunosequencing to profile the T cell repertoires of 666 subjects and linked those repertoires to cytomegalovirus serostatus. Besides the first cohort of roughly 700 subjects, a separate validation cohort made up of over 95 different subjects was used. To predict cytomegalovirus infection status, the study combined high-throughput TCR immunosequencing, statistical association of individual TCRs with disease status, and machine learning. A later analysis re-examined previously published TCR beta repertoires from more than 600 donors and added high-resolution HLA genotyping to investigate patterns of TCR occurrence. Rather than using new phenotypic data, the later analysis identified candidate immune exposures from TCR beta sequences and from how often those sequences occurred across donors. In an earlier analysis of more than 550 of the donors, high-throughput TCR beta sequencing was used to judge whether each TCR beta V gene segment behaved as functional or pseudogenic. Alongside the repertoire data, information on donor age, sex, ethnicity and CMV serostatus was compiled. In a later genetic analysis, genome-wide SNP genotypes for about 60% of the 666 donors were used, and that subset was treated as a discovery cohort. Every discovery cohort repertoire had been produced on one sequencing platform. Both class I and class II loci were covered by HLA typing, at four-digit resolution. The number of typed donors differed by locus: about 620-630 for A, B, C, DRB1 and DQB1; 522 for DQA1; some 610 for DPA1; and some 470 for DPB1. Because of strong linkage in the cohort, a handful of DR-DQ haplotypes were treated as single units for association and clustering. Across around 400 genotyped donors of the cohort, an average of roughly 250,000 unique TCR beta nucleotide sequences per donor were sequenced, and approximately 17% of those sequences were non-productive. Points the paper makes about the study in general: A further reported finding was that TCR beta sequences accurately predicted the HLA-A and HLA-B alleles for most subjects in the first cohort. A later analysis found that most CMV-associated TCR beta chains appeared HLA-restricted, with HLA associations seemingly driven largely by CMV exposure. Several of the top co-occurrence clusters appeared to be linked to parvovirus B19, influenza, CMV and Epstein-Barr virus, according to a later analysis. A later analysis associated 16,951 TCR beta sequences with specific HLA alleles at a false discovery rate of 0.05. Most TCR sequences were observed very rarely across donors, whereas some public TCRs were present in many individuals. Some IMGT-functional V segments, including TRBV6-2 and TRBV6-3, could not be distinguished by the 87-base-pair reads and were therefore excluded. In the study, roughly 160 TCR beta chains were listed as associated with cytomegalovirus. Linkage disequilibrium might explain the correlated functional status among segregating V segments, but an unknown experimental factor could not be excluded. The sequencing pipeline was judged likely to have produced a cluster of highly shared sequence variants as a technical artifact. In this cohort, only TCR beta chains were sequenced, and detectable features were limited by the absence of alpha or paired-chain data. According to the authors, the approach could potentially be generalized to other disease states and immunological phenotypes. A later analysis found that HLA-associated TCR beta chains were more clonally expanded and had lower generation probabilities than equally common non-associated chains. Over 15 rarely observed V segments, including chromosome 9 orphons, were excluded from the earlier analysis of approximately 500 of the donors because counts were too low. V-gene and J-gene trimming of TCR beta chains was associated with a missense DCLRE1C variant in a later genetic analysis, and the association was replicated in an independent cohort. A few of the identified cytomegalovirus-associated TCR beta chains were confirmed in vitro to be specific for cytomegalovirus antigens. In an earlier analysis of about 550 of the donors, most TCR beta V segments were observed in productive rearrangements about 87% or about 30% of the time, broadly matching IMGT annotations. Presence/absence analyses assumed roughly uniform sequencing depth across donors, an assumption that may not hold. In a later analysis, the rate of TCR association differed among HLA loci, with DRB1 alleles having the most associated TCRs and HLA-C alleles having the fewest. A later genetic analysis reported fewer N-insertions in productive TCRs among donors in an Asian-associated ancestry cluster than the roughly 720-donor mean. Because HLA typing was missing for some donors at each locus, association tests included only the typed subset. The only immune exposure information available for the cohort was CMV serostatus. The classifier was reported to diagnose cytomegalovirus status with high specificity and sensitivity in both the original cohort and the validation cohort. Strong co-occurrence of HLA alleles, especially DR and DQ, made assigning TCR associations to individual alleles difficult.

Taken from the germline V gene, the CDR1 and CDR2 loops are MDHEN and SYDVKM. Counted from cysteine to phenylalanine, this CDR3 has 16 amino acids. The CDR3 DNA has 48 bases and is translated from base 1. V is trimmed back by 5 bases and J by 4 bases, and the junction contains 7 bases that no gene match accounts for. In total, roughly 710 healthy bone marrow donors made up the cohort. Cohort members were all nominally healthy when sampled, although unrecorded immune exposures were likely present. The donor tested CMV seropositive and was one of the 289 seropositive cohort members. Each donor provided a peripheral blood sample, and peripheral blood mononuclear cells were used for TCR beta sequencing. The Qiagen DNeasy Blood Extraction Kit was used to extract genomic DNA from the blood cell samples. Libraries were built with the immunoSEQ multiplex PCR assay. For the multiplex PCR, a mixture combining 60 forward primers for TCR Vbeta segments and 13 reverse primers for TCR Jbeta segments was used. The CDR3 region of rearranged TCR beta genes was amplified from genomic DNA with a multiplex PCR assay. Amplified TCR beta libraries were sequenced as 87-base-pair reads on the Illumina HiSeq System. On the authors' methods: Across the 670 or so repertoires, a later analysis counted 80 million or so unique TCR beta chains, some 11 million of which were shared by at least two donors. Raw reads were error-corrected and collapsed into unique sequences with a nearest-neighbor algorithm that merged closely related sequences to remove PCR and sequencing errors. CDR3 sequences were aligned to IMGT reference sequences to assign V, D and J gene segments. For a sequence to be retained, at least a six-nucleotide match to both a V gene segment and a J gene segment was required. Rearrangements were classified as productive when the CDR3 lacked stop codons and remained in frame with V and J, and all other rearrangements were classified as non-productive. Following IMGT convention, CDR3 was defined as the stretch from the second conserved V-encoded cysteine to the conserved J-encoded phenylalanine. Sequences without an unambiguous match to a single V gene segment were excluded from the earlier analysis of about 600 of the donors. An earlier analysis of just under 600 of the donors called V segments functional above 56.7% productive rearrangements and segregating when the between-donor standard deviation exceeded 5%. To diagnose cytomegalovirus status from the catalog of TCR beta chain sequences, a statistical classification framework was built. In a later analysis, V and J genes were assigned by comparing TCR nucleotide sequences against IMGT/GENE-DB human TR gene sequences. Using the TCRdist pipeline, a later analysis assigned CDR3 sequences along with most-parsimonious VDJ recombination scenarios. A later analysis defined each TCR beta chain by its CDR3 amino acid sequence plus V-gene family, and excluded reads lacking a unique V-gene family. As a way to deal with suspected cross-contamination and a sequencing artifact, a later analysis dropped hundreds of nucleotide sequences that were highly shared and had low generation probability. For each public chain, a later analysis derived a clonal expansion index from normalized ranks of inferred template counts within each repertoire. In a later analysis, generation probabilities were computed using a VDJ recombination model fitted to out-of-frame rearrangements, and the results were checked against IGoR. A later analysis scored TCR-TCR, TCR-HLA and TCR-CMV co-occurrence with hypergeometric tests, applying a repertoire-size bias correction to TCR pairs. False discovery rates were estimated in a later analysis by permuting HLA or CMV assignments 20 times. In a later analysis, co-occurring TCRs were grouped with DBSCAN, and TCRdist sequence similarity was added when clustering was performed within HLA-allele-positive subsets. For co-occurrence clustering, repertoires with fewer than 30,000 or more than 120,000 public chains were excluded, along with roughly 5 repertoires with anomalous nucleotide sharing. Sourced from immuneACCESS, this table was stored by TCRdb with only in-frame sequences that have V and J called. A share of the clones is absent; for the studies checked, an unresolved V gene accounts for under half, and the remainder has no known explanation. Clonal size and the V and J genes are those of that table, whereas D and trimming came from the DNA. The sample contains about 160,000 clones, around 83% of them found a single time. The top ten hold more than 8% of the sample.

Turning to this clone: Its binding antigen is unknown. No base-level quality is on record; no much larger clone is a single base apart.

Recombination connected TRBV28 to TRBJ2-5; TRBD2 lines up with 13 middle nucleotides. The sample comprised PBMCs. The sequence came from a male donor in good health and CMV-seropositive. For the CDR3, the sequence is CASSIRTSGRRETQYF. The nucleotide sequence reads TGTGCCAGCAGTATTAGGACTAGCGGGAGACGAGAGACCCAGTACTTC.